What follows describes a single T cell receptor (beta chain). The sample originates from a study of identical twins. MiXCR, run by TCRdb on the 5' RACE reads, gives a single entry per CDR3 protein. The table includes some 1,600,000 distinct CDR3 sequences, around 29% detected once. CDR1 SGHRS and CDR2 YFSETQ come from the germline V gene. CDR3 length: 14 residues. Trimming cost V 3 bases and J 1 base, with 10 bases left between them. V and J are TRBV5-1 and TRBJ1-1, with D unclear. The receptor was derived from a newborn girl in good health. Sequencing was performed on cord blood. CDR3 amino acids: CASSWSEPNTEAFF. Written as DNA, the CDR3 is TGCGCCAGCAGCTGGTCTGAACCGAACACTGAAGCTTTCTTT.